This T cell receptor beta chain was recorded in a study of shared clonotypes between healthy human individuals. The investigators split CD4+ cells into a CD45RA+ naive subset and a CD45RA-negative memory subset. Repertoires were generated with immunoSEQ multiplex PCR, while TCRdb's copy carries only in-frame clones and drops some. The sample yields approximately 2.4 million clones, approximately 94% seen once. A word on this clone: Antigen unknown.

J gave up 4 bases and V 4 bases, and 11 bases lay outside the gene matches. Per the germline V gene, CDR1 is SGHNT and CDR2 is YYREEE (reference sequence). The CDR3 loop spans 16 amino acids. Study conclusions and caveats: Researchers sampled blood only, noting tissue repertoires likely differ.

The V call is TRBV5-4, the J call TRBJ2-5; 9 bases match TRBD2. Sequencing was performed on naive CD4+ T cells sorted from blood. The sample's subset: CD45RA+ positively selected. This receptor was obtained from a man between 18 and 29 years old in good health. The CDR3 loop is CASSHRGGGVVETQYF. The CDR3 bases are TGTGCCAGCAGCCACCGCGGCGGGGGGGTTGTAGAGACCCAGTACTTC. The variable domain in full, with the rest retrieved from reference TRBV5-4 and TRBJ2-5, is ETGVTQSPTHLIKTRGQQVTLRCSSQSGHNTVSWYQQALGQGPQFIFQYYREEENGRGNFPPRFSGLQFPNYSSELNVNALELDDSALYLCASSHRGGGVVETQYFGPGTRLLVL.